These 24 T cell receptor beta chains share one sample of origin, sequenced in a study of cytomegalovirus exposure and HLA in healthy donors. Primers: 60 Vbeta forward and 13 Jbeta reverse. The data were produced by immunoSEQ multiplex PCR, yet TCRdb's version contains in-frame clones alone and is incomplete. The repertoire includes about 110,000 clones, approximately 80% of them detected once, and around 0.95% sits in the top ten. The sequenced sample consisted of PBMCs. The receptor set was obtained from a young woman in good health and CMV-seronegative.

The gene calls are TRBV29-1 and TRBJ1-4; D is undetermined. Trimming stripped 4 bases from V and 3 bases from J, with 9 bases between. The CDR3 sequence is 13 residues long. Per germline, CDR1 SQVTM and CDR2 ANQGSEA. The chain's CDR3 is CSVGVAANEKLFF. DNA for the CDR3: TGCAGCGTTGGGGTAGCAGCTAATGAAAAACTGTTTTTT.

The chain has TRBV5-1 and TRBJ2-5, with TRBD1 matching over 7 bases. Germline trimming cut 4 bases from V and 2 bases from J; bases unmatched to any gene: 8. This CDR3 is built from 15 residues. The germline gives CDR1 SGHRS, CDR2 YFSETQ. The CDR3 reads CASSPRQGVQETQYF. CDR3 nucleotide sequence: TGCGCCAGCAGCCCCCGACAGGGCGTGCAAGAGACCCAGTACTTC.

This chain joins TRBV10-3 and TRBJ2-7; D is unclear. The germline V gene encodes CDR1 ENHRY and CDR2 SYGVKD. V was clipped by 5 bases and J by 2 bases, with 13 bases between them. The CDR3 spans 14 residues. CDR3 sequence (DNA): TGTGCCATCAGTTCCGGTCAACTACCCTACGAGCAGTACTTC. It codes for CAISSGQLPYEQYF.

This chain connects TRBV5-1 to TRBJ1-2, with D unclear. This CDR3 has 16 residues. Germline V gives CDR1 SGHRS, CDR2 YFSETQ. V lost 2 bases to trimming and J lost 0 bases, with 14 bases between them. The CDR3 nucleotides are TGCGCCAGCAGCTTTGAGGGAGGGATAGCTAACTATGGCTACACCTTC. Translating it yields CASSFEGGIANYGYTF. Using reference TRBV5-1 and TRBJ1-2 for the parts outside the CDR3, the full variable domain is KAGVTQTPRYLIKTRGQQVTLSCSPISGHRSVSWYQQTPGQGLQFLFEYFSETQRNKGNFPGRFSGRQFSNSRSEMNVSTLELGDSALYLCASSFEGGIANYGYTFGSGTRLTVV.

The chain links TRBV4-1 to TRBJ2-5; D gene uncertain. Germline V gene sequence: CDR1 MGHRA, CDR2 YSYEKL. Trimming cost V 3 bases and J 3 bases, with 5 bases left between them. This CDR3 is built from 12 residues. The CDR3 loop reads CASSHLEETQYF. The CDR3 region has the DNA TGCGCCAGCAGCCACCTCGAAGAGACCCAGTACTTC.

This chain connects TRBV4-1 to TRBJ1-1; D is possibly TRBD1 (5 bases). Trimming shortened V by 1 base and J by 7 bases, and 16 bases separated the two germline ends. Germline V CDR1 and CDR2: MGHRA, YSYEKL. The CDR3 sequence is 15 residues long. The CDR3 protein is CASSQGTLPPIEAFF. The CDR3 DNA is TGCGCCAGCAGCCAAGGGACACTCCCCCCGATTGAAGCTTTCTTT.

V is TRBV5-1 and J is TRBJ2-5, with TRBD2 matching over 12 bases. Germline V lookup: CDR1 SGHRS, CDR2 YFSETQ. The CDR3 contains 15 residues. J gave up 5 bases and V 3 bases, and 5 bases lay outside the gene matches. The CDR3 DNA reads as TGCGCCAGCAGCTCTAGCGGGGGGGCCGGGGAGACCCAGTACTTC. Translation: CASSSSGGAGETQYF.

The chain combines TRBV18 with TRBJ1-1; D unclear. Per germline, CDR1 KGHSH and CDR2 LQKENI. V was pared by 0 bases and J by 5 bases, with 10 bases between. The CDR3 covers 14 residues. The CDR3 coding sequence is TGTGCCAGCTCACCACCCGGAGTTCGGACTGAAGCTTTCTTT. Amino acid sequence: CASSPPGVRTEAFF.

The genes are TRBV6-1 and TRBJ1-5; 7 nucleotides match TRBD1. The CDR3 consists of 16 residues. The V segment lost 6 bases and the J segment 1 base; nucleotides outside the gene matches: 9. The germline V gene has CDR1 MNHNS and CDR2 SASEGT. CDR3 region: CASREQGISSNQPQHF. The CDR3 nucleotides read TGTGCCAGCAGGGAACAGGGGATCAGCAGCAATCAGCCCCAGCATTTT.

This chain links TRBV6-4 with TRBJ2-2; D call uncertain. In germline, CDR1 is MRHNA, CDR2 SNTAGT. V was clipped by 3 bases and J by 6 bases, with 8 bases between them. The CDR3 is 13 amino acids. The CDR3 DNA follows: TGTGCCAGCAGTGATGGCGGAGCCGGGGAGCTGTTTTTT. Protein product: CASSDGGAGELFF.

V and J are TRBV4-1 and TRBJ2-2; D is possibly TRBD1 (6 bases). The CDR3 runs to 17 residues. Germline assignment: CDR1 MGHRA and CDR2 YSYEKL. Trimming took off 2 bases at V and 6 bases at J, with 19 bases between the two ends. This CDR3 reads CASSQTGHPSVAGELFF. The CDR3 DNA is TGCGCCAGCAGCCAAACAGGGCACCCCTCGGTTGCCGGGGAGCTGTTTTTT.

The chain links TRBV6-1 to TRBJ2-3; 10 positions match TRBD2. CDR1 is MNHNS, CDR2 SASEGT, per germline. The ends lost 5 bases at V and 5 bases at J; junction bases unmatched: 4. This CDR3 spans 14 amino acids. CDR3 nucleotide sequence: TGTGCCAGCAGTCCGGGACTAGCGAGAGATACGCAGTATTTT. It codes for CASSPGLARDTQYF.

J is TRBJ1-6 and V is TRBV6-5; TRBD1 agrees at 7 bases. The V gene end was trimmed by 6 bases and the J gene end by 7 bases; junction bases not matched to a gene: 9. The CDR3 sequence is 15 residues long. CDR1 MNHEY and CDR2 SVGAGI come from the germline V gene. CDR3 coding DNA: TGTGCCAGCAGCCAGGAGACAGGGACAAATTCACCCCTCCACTTT. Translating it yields CASSQETGTNSPLHF.

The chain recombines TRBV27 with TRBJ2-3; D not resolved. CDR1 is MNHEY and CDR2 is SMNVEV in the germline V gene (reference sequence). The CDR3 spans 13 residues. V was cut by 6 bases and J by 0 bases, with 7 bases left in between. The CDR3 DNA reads TGTGCCAGCAGGAGGTGGAGCACAGATACGCAGTATTTT. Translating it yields CASRRWSTDTQYF.

CDR3 DNA: TGTGCCAGCAGTCCGCAGGAGGGGCTCTGTCCCCAGCATTTT. Amino acid sequence: CASSPQEGLCPQHF. The rearrangement links TRBV28 to TRBJ1-5; D perhaps matches TRBD1 (5 bases). Trimming cost V 5 bases and J 10 bases, with 18 bases left between them. From germline, CDR1 is MDHEN and CDR2 SYDVKM. The CDR3 sequence is 14 residues long.

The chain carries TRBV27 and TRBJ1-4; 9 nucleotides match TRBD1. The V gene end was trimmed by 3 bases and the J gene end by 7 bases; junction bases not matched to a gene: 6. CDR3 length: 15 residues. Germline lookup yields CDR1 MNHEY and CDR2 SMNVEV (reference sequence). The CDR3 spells CASSFSGQGGEKLFF. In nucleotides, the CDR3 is TGTGCCAGCAGTTTTTCGGGACAGGGAGGTGAAAAACTGTTTTTT.

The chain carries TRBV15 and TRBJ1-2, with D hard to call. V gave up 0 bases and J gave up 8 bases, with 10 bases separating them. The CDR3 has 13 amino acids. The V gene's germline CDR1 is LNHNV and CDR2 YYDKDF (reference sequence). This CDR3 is CATSRDPSWGYTF. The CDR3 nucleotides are TGTGCCACCAGCAGAGATCCGAGTTGGGGCTACACCTTC. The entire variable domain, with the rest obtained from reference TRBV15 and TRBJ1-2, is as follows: DAMVIQNPRYQVTQFGKPVTLSCSQTLNHNVMYWYQQKSSQAPKLLFHYYDKDFNNEADTPDNFQSRRPNTSFCFLDIRSPGLGDTAMYLCATSRDPSWGYTFGSGTRLTVV.

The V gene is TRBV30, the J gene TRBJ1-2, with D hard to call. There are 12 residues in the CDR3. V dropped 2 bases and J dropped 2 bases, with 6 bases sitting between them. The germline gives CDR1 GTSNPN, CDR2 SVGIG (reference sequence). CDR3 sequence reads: CAWSSNNYGYTF. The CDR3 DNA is TGTGCCTGGAGTTCTAACAACTATGGCTACACCTTC.

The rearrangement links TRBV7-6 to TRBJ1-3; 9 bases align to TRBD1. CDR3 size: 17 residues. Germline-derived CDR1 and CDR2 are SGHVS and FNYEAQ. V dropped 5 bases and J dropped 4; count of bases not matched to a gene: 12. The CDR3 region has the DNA TGTGCCAGCAGCCAGGACAGGGGACTTAGGGGAGGAAACACCATATATTTT. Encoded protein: CASSQDRGLRGGNTIYF.

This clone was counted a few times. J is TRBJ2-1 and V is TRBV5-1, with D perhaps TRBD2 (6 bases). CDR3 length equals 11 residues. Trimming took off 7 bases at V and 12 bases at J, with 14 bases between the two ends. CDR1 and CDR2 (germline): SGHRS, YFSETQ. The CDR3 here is CASGPIGGQFF. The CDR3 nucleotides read TGCGCCAGCGGGCCTATCGGGGGGCAGTTCTTC.

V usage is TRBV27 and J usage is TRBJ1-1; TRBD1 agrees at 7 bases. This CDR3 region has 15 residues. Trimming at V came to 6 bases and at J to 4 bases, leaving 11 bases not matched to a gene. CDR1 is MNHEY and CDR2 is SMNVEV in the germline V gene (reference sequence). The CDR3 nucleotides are TGTGCCAGCAGCGCAGGGGGTTTGAGGAGCACTGAAGCTTTCTTT. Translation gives CASSAGGLRSTEAFF.

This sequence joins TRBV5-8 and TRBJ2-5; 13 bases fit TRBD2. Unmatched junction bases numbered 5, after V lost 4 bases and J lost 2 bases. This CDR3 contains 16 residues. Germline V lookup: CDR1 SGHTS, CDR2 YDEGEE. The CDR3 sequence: CASSTGTSGAQETQYF. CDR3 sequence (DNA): TGTGCCAGCAGCACCGGGACTAGCGGGGCTCAAGAGACCCAGTACTTC.

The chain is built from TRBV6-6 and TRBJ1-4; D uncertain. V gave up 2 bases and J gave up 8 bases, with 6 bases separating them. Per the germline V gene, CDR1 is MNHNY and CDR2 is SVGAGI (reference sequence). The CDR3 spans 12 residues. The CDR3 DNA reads TGTGCCAGCAGTTACACGGGAGAAAAACTGTTTTTT. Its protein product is CASSYTGEKLFF.

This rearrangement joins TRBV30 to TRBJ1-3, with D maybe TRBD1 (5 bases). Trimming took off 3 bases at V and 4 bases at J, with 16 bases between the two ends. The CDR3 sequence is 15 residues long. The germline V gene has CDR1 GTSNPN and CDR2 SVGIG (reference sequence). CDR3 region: CAWSHEGVAGNTIYF. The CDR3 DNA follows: TGTGCCTGGAGCCACGAAGGGGTGGCGGGAAACACCATATATTTT.